Detailed here is one TCR beta chain. The study drew participants aged about 18 to 95 years from 20 to 30 US areas. In assigning cohorts, the study relied on participant-reported clinical history. Original methodology: Reference gene primer amplification gave estimated nucleated cell counts. Measured with immunoSEQ multiplex PCR; TCRdb has only the in-frame clones, and not every one. V, J and clone size are those of that table, while D and trimming were read from the DNA. Of about 170,000 clones in the sample, roughly 90% were seen once. This sample is drawn from a study of blood T cell repertoires in COVID-19. This CDR3 region has 15 residues. CDR1 and CDR2 (germline): ENHRY, SYGVKD. J lost 6 bases, V lost 4 bases, and 12 bases had no gene match.

The chain combines TRBV10-3 with TRBJ2-7, with TRBD1 matching over 7 bases. The clonotype originates from a young woman who had recovered from COVID-19. Sequencing was carried out using PBMCs or T cells enriched from blood (not recorded which). The CDR3 nucleotides are TGTGCCATCAGTGCTCTCACAGGGGACCCCACCGAGCAGTACTTC. Residues: CAISALTGDPTEQYF.